This T cell receptor (beta chain) was captured in a study of T cells in Graves' hyperthyroidism and ophthalmopathy. This clonotype was seen ten or more times. Researchers amplified the TCR beta CDR3 regions from RNA transcripts. Carried out on the TCR CDR3, a first-round RT-PCR used the HTBI primer set. One entry per CDR3 protein results from TCRdb running MiXCR on the multiplex PCR reads. The sample gives 300,000 to 500,000 distinct CDR3 sequences, around 15% of which show up once; approximately 27% is in the top ten. CDR3 length equals 15 residues. Per germline, CDR1 SGHAT and CDR2 FQNNGV. V shed 6 bases, J shed 4 bases, and the junction held 12 bases outside the gene matches. Clinical Activity Scores of at least 3, NOSPECS grades of at least 4 and durations under 3 months characterized ophthalmopathy patients. Patients were excluded because of uncontrolled infection, other autoimmune disease, pregnancy or lactation. The PBMCs were taken from over 9.5 ml of fresh peripheral blood.

The rearrangement joins TRBV11-2 to TRBJ2-7; 7 nucleotides agree with TRBD2. The origin of this receptor is a man aged 50 to 60 with Graves' ophthalmopathy. The sequenced material came from blood. In nucleotides, the CDR3 is TGTGCCAGCAGGGCCCTCGGCGGGAGAAGTTACGAGCAGTACTTC. Its protein product is CASRALGGRSYEQYF.